The clone carrying this T cell receptor (beta chain) has more than one count but fewer than ten. CDR1 is MGHRA, CDR2 YSYEKL, per germline. CDR3 length: 16 amino acids. The ends lost 1 base at V and 3 bases at J; junction bases unmatched: 6. This sample was taken from a study of blood T cell repertoires in COVID-19. As for the study in general: There were acute and convalescent COVID-19 samples, and they came from the United States, Italy and Spain. The cDNA or gDNA used as material had been derived from T cells, B-cell-depleted T cells, or PBMCs.

Original analysis: Reference gene primer amplification yielded estimated nucleated cell counts. Profiled with immunoSEQ multiplex PCR; TCRdb holds only in-frame clones, not every one. The V and J calls and clone size come from that table; D and trimming were worked out from the DNA. The repertoire holds 200,000 to 250,000 clones, with 84% as singletons. V and J are TRBV4-1 and TRBJ2-7, with 10 bases aligning to TRBD1. The TCR originated in a human donor in a cohort sampled during active COVID-19. What was sequenced was peripheral blood. The chain's CDR3 is CASSQGPDRGLYEQYF. In nucleotides, the CDR3 is TGCGCCAGCAGCCAAGGACCCGACAGGGGGCTCTACGAGCAGTACTTC.